This paragraph covers one T cell receptor beta chain sequence. The data stem from a study of blood T cell repertoires in COVID-19. With 6 bases removed from V and 5 bases from J, the gap between germline ends came to 13 bases. This CDR3 contains 13 residues. Per germline, CDR1 MDHEN and CDR2 SYDVKM. Assay used: immunoSEQ multiplex PCR; TCRdb lists only in-frame clones, some missing. The sample holds some 380,000 clones, more than 75% seen once. Specimen: PBMCs or T cells enriched from blood (not recorded which). The receptor comes from a man younger than 45 who had recovered from COVID-19. The J gene is TRBJ1-2, the V gene TRBV28; D might be TRBD1 (5 bases). CDR3 in DNA: TGTGCCAGCAGCATAACAGGAATATATGGCTACACCTTC. It encodes CASSITGIYGYTF.